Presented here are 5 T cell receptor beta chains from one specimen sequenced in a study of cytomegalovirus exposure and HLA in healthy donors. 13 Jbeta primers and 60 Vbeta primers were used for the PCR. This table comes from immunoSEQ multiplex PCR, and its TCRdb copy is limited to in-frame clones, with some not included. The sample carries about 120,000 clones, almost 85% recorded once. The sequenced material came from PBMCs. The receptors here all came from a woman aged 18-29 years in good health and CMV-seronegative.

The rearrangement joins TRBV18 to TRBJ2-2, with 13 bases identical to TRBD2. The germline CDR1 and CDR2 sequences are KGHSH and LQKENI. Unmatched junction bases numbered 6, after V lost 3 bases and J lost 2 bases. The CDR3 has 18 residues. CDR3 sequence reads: CASSPRGLAGQNTGELFF. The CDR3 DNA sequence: TGTGCCAGCTCACCCCGGGGACTAGCGGGACAAAACACCGGGGAGCTGTTTTTT.

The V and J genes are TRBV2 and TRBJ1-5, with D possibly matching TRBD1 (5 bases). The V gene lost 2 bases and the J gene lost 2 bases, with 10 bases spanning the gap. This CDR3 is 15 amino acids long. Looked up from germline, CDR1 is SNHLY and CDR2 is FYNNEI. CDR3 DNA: TGTGCCAGCAGTGAAATGCAGGGCGGCAATCAGCCCCAGCATTTT. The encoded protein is CASSEMQGGNQPQHF. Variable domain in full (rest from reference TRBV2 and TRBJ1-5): EPEVTQTPSHQVTQMGQEVILRCVPISNHLYFYWYRQILGQKVEFLVSFYNNEISEKSEIFDDQFSVERPDGSNFTLKIRSTKLEDSAMYFCASSEMQGGNQPQHFGDGTRLSIL.

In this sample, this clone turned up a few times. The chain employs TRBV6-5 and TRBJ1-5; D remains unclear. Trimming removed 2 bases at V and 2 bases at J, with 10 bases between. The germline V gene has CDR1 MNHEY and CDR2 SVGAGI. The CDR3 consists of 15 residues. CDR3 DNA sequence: TGTGCCAGCAGTTACGCGGGTACTGGCAATCAGCCCCAGCATTTT. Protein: CASSYAGTGNQPQHF.

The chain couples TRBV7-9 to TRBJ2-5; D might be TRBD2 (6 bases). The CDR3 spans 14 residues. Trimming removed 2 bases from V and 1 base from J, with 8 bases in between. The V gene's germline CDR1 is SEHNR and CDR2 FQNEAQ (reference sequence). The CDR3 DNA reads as TGTGCCAGCAGCTTACCACTAGCCCAAGAGACCCAGTACTTC. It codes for CASSLPLAQETQYF.

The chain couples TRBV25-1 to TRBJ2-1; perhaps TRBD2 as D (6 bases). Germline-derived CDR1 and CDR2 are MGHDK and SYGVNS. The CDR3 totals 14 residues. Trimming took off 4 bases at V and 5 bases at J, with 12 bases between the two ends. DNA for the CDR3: TGTGCCAGCAGTGTTCCGGCGGGAAACAATGAGCAGTTCTTC. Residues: CASSVPAGNNEQFF.